The 30 T cell receptor beta chains reported below all come from one sample, sequenced in a study of CXCR3-negative and CXCR3-positive naive CD8 T cells (dated by TCRdb to the late 2010s). Sequencing instrument: NextSeq 550. The Human TCR Profiling Kit (MiLaboratory) was used to make UMI-labeled 5' RACE TRB cDNA libraries. TCRdb reprocessed the sequencing reads and holds a single record per CDR3 protein sequence, with no DNA. The table held for this sample gives fewer than 90,000 distinct CDR3 sequences. 1.5% to 2% of the sample rests with the top ten. The specimen sequenced was naive CXCR3- CD8+ T cells from blood. What this sample's cell subset or site label stands for: CD45RO-CCR7+CD27+CD95- naive CD8+ T cells lacking CXCR3 (TNR3-). All receptors come from a human donor in good health. Some clones in this sample may be carry-over from other donors' samples.

The V and J genes are TRBV29-1 and TRBJ2-7; TCRdb designates TRBD2, a call that cannot be tested without DNA. Germline V gene data show CDR1 as SQVTM and CDR2 as ANQGSEA. The CDR3 is 14 amino acids. The CDR3 region is CSVVGEYRTYEQYF.

The chain uses TRBV11-3 and TRBJ2-1. The V gene's germline CDR1 is SGHNT and CDR2 YENEEA. The CDR3 covers 14 residues. This chain's CDR3 is CASSIEAENNEQFF.

This chain connects TRBV29-1 to TRBJ2-1; the D call from TCRdb, TRBD2, cannot be confirmed without DNA. CDR1 is SQVTM, CDR2 ANQGSEA, per germline. The CDR3 is made up of 14 amino acids. CDR3 sequence: CSVTGTSGNLEQFF.

The chain uses TRBV29-1 and TRBJ1-5; the D gene TCRdb calls, TRBD1, cannot be checked with no DNA. This CDR3 is 13 amino acids long. Germline V lookup: CDR1 SQVTM, CDR2 ANQGSEA. The CDR3 sequence is CSVLGQGSQPQHF.

V gene TRBV21-1 combines with J gene TRBJ1-1. TRBV21-1 is flagged as a pseudogene. The CDR3 consists of 15 residues. The CDR3 loop reads CASSKAARGNTEAFF.

The chain is built from TRBV20-1 and TRBJ2-4. Germline V gene lookup returns CDR1 DFQATT and CDR2 SNEGSKA (reference sequence). The CDR3 extends over 12 amino acids. The CDR3 protein is CSVPIAKNIQYF.

V is TRBV5-1 and J is TRBJ1-1. This CDR3 has 14 residues. Germline loops: CDR1 SGHRS, CDR2 YFSETQ. This CDR3 reads CASSLLSGNTEAFF.

This sequence joins TRBV27 and TRBJ2-2. Germline CDR1 reads MNHEY; CDR2 reads SMNVEV (reference sequence). The CDR3 runs 13 residues. The chain's CDR3 is CASSLTLSGELFF.

The chain has TRBV7-3 and TRBJ2-1; the TCRdb D gene call, TRBD1, has no DNA to confirm it. From germline, CDR1 is SGHTA and CDR2 FQGTGA. This CDR3 has 16 amino acids. The CDR3 reads CASSHRGTTAPDEQFF.

V usage is TRBV11-2 and J usage is TRBJ1-5; absent DNA, TCRdb's TRBD1 call cannot be checked. Germline CDR1 and CDR2: SGHAT and FQNNGV. The CDR3 has 14 amino acids. The CDR3 region is CASSSVGGNQPQHF.

The chain uses TRBV4-1 and TRBJ2-7; the D call of TRBD1 rests on TCRdb alone, since no DNA is present to check it. The CDR3 is 15 residues long. Germline values: CDR1 MGHRA, CDR2 YSYEKL. This chain's CDR3 is CASSQATGTVYEQYF.

V is TRBV12-3 or TRBV12-4 and J is TRBJ2-7; TCRdb reports TRBD2, a call that lacks DNA to check it against. The CDR3 runs to 15 residues. CDR3 in amino acids: CASSTGTSGSYEQYF.

The J gene is TRBJ2-7, the V gene TRBV29-1; TCRdb's D call, TRBD1, is unchecked because there is no DNA. The CDR3 is 11 residues long. CDR1 is SQVTM and CDR2 is ANQGSEA in the germline V gene. CDR3 in amino acids: CSVGLGGEQYF.

This chain links TRBV19 with TRBJ2-7. CDR1 and CDR2 from the germline V gene are LNHDA and SQIVND (reference sequence). The CDR3 covers 13 residues. The CDR3 sequence: CASSIVGVNEQYF.

This rearrangement joins TRBV15 to TRBJ2-1; lacking DNA, the TRBD2 call made by TCRdb goes unchecked. The germline CDR1 and CDR2 sequences are LNHNV and YYDKDF (reference sequence). The length of the CDR3 is 15 residues. The CDR3 loop is CATSRGSGPYNEQFF.

The rearrangement joins TRBV7-3 to TRBJ2-1; checking the TCRdb D call of TRBD2 is not possible without DNA. Germline-derived CDR1 and CDR2 are SGHTA and FQGTGA. The CDR3 has 13 amino acids. CDR3 sequence reads: CASSPPFNNEQFF.

The chain has TRBV11-3 and TRBJ2-1; TCRdb returns TRBD2, unconfirmable since there is no DNA. Looked up from germline, CDR1 is SGHNT and CDR2 is YENEEA. This CDR3 comprises 15 residues. This CDR3 is CASSTSGRAFNEQFF.

This chain links TRBV5-1 with TRBJ2-7; TCRdb reports TRBD1, a call that lacks DNA to check it against. CDR1 and CDR2 from the germline V gene are SGHRS and YFSETQ. This CDR3 comprises 15 residues. CDR3 sequence reads: CASSLGGGSIYEQYF. The full variable domain, with the rest looked up from reference TRBV5-1 and TRBJ2-7, is KAGVTQTPRYLIKTRGQQVTLSCSPISGHRSVSWYQQTPGQGLQFLFEYFSETQRNKGNFPGRFSGRQFSNSRSEMNVSTLELGDSALYLCASSLGGGSIYEQYFGPGTRLTVT.

This chain links TRBV14 with TRBJ1-2; there is no DNA to check the TCRdb D call of TRBD1. The CDR3 consists of 15 residues. Germline V gene data show CDR1 as SGHDN and CDR2 as FVKESK. The CDR3 loop reads CASSQFTGSNYGYTF.

This chain connects TRBV7-3 to TRBJ1-1. CDR1 is SGHTA, CDR2 FQGTGA, per germline. The CDR3 length is 13 residues. CDR3 in amino acids: CASSLIGGTEAFF.

J is TRBJ2-7 and V is TRBV6-2 or TRBV6-3; TCRdb's assignment of TRBD1 cannot be checked, as there is no DNA. The germline V gene encodes CDR1 MNHEY and CDR2 SVGEGT. The CDR3 is made up of 15 amino acids. Here the CDR3 reads CASRQGQEPSYEQYF.

This chain joins TRBV14 and TRBJ2-3; TCRdb's D call, TRBD2, is unchecked because there is no DNA. The CDR3 extends over 16 amino acids. Germline loops: CDR1 SGHDN, CDR2 FVKESK. This CDR3 reads CASSPWTSASTDTQYF.

This chain joins TRBV10-3 and TRBJ2-5; TCRdb returns TRBD2, unconfirmable since there is no DNA. This CDR3 region has 17 residues. Per the germline V gene, CDR1 is ENHRY and CDR2 is SYGVKD. The CDR3 sequence is CAISESVDYSYQETQYF.

The rearrangement links TRBV4-2 to TRBJ1-4. Germline V lookup: CDR1 LGHNA, CDR2 YNFKEQ. This CDR3 is 12 amino acids long. Here the CDR3 reads CASSQGGEKLFF.

This sequence joins TRBV12-3 or TRBV12-4 and TRBJ1-2; TCRdb selects TRBD1, and the lack of DNA leaves this call unchecked. This CDR3 is built from 16 residues. CDR3 loop: CASSLIRTQNFYGYTF.

The chain is built from TRBV29-1 and TRBJ2-1; absent DNA, TCRdb's TRBD1 call cannot be checked. Germline CDR1 SQVTM, CDR2 ANQGSEA. The CDR3 is 15 residues long. CDR3 residues: CSVKSGTLSYNEQFF.

The chain employs TRBV20-1 and TRBJ2-5; the TCRdb call, TRBD1, lacks DNA for checking. The CDR3 has 11 residues. CDR1 and CDR2 from the germline V gene are DFQATT and SNEGSKA (reference sequence). The CDR3 is CGAGGQETQYF.

The CDR3 loop is CSASDSLMNTEAFF. The chain couples TRBV20-1 to TRBJ1-1. Per germline, CDR1 DFQATT and CDR2 SNEGSKA (reference sequence). This CDR3 has 14 residues.

This rearrangement joins TRBV12-3 or TRBV12-4 to TRBJ2-3; TCRdb's D call, TRBD1, is unchecked because there is no DNA. The CDR3 extends over 14 amino acids. The CDR3 spells CASSSAGVEDTQYF.

The chain uses TRBV9 and TRBJ2-7; TCRdb gives TRBD1 as the D gene, but with no DNA this cannot be confirmed. Germline CDR1 is SGDLS and CDR2 is YYNGEE. The CDR3 spans 13 residues. CDR3: CASSVDLAGEQYF.